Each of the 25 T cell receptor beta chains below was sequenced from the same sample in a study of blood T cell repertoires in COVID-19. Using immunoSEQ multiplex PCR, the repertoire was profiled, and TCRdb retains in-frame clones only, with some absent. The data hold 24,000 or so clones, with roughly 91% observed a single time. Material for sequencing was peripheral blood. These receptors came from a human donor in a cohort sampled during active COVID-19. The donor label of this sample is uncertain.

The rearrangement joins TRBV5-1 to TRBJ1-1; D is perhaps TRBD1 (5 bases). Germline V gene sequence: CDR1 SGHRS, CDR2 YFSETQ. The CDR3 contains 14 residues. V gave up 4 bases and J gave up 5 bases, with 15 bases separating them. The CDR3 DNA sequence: TGCGCCAGCAGCAGTCCATCGGGGGGGACTGAAGCTTTCTTT. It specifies CASSSPSGGTEAFF. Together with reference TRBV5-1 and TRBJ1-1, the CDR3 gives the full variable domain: KAGVTQTPRYLIKTRGQQVTLSCSPISGHRSVSWYQQTPGQGLQFLFEYFSETQRNKGNFPGRFSGRQFSNSRSEMNVSTLELGDSALYLCASSSPSGGTEAFFGQGTRLTVV.

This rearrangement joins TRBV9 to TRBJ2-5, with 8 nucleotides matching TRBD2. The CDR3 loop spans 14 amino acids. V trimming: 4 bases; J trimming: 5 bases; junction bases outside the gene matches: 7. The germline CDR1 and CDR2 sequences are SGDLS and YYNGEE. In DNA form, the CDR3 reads TGTGCCAGCAGCCCGATCGGGGGGGCCGAGACCCAGTACTTC. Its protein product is CASSPIGGAETQYF.

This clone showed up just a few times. DNA for the CDR3: TGTGCCAGCAGCGTGGACACACCTAACTATGGCTACACCTTC. This codes for CASSVDTPNYGYTF. The chain recombines TRBV9 with TRBJ1-2; tentatively, D is TRBD1 (5 bases). The germline V gene encodes CDR1 SGDLS and CDR2 YYNGEE. The CDR3 contains 14 residues. The V gene lost 2 bases and the J gene lost 0 bases, with 8 bases spanning the gap.

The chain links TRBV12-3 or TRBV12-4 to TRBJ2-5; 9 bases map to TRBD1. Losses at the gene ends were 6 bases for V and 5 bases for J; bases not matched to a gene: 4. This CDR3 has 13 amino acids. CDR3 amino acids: CASSRQGGETQYF. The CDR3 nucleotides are TGTGCCAGCAGCCGACAGGGGGGGGAGACCCAGTACTTC.

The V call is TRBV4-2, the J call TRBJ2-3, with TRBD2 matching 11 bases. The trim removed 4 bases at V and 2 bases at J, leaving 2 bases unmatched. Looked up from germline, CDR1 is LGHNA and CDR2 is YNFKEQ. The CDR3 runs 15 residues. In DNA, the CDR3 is TGTGCCAGCAGCCGTAGCGGGGGGGACACAGATACGCAGTATTTT. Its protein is CASSRSGGDTDTQYF.

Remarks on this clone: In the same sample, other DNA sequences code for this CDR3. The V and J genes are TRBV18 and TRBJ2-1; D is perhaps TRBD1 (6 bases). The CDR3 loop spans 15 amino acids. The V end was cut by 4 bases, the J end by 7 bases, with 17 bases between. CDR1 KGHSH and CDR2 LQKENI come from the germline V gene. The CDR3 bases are TGTGCCAGCTCACGACGGCAGGGGTTCGAGAATGAGCAGTTCTTC. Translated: CASSRRQGFENEQFF.

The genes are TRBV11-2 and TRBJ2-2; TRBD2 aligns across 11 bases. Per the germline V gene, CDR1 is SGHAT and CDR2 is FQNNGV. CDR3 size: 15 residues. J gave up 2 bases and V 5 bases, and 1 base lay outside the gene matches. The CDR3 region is CASSGTSGNTGELFF. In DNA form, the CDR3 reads TGTGCCAGCAGCGGGACTAGCGGTAACACCGGGGAGCTGTTTTTT.

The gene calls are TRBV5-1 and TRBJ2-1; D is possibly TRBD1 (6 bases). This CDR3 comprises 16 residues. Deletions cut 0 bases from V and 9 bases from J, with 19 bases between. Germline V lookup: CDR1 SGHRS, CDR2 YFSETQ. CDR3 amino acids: CASSLDEDSFFREQFF. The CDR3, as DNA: TGCGCCAGCAGCTTGGACGAGGACAGTTTTTTTCGTGAGCAGTTCTTC.

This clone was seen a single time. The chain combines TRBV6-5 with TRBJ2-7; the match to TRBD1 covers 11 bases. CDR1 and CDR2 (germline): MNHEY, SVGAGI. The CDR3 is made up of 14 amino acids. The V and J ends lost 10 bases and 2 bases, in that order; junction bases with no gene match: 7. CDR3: CATKPGQGAYEQYF. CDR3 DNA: TGTGCCACTAAACCGGGACAGGGGGCCTACGAGCAGTACTTC.

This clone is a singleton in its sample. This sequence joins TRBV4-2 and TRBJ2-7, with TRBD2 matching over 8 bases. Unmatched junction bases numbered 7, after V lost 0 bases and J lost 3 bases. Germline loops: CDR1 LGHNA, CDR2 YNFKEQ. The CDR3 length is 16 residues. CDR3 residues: CASSQETPGGLYEQYF. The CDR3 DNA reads TGTGCCAGCAGCCAAGAGACCCCGGGGGGGCTCTACGAGCAGTACTTC.

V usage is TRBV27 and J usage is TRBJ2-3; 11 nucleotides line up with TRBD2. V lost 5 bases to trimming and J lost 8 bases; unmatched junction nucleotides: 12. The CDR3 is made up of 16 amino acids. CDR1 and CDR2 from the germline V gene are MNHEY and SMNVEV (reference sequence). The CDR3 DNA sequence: TGTGCCAGCAGTCCCCGACTAGCGGGGAGGGGGGTTACGCAGTATTTT. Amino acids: CASSPRLAGRGVTQYF.

CDR3 sequence (DNA): TGTGCCAGCAGTCTTGGTTTCTATTTTAATTCACCCCTCCACTTT. Translating gives CASSLGFYFNSPLHF. The chain joins TRBV6-5 to TRBJ1-6, with D uncertain. Germline V gene sequence: CDR1 MNHEY, CDR2 SVGAGI. V lost 5 bases and J lost 6, with 14 bases in between. This CDR3 contains 15 residues.

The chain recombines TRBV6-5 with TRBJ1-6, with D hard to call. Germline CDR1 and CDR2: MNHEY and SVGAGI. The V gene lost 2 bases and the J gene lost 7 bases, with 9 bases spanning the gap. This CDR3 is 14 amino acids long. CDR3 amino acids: CASSYNGANSPLHF. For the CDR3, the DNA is TGTGCCAGCAGTTACAACGGAGCAAATTCACCCCTCCACTTT.

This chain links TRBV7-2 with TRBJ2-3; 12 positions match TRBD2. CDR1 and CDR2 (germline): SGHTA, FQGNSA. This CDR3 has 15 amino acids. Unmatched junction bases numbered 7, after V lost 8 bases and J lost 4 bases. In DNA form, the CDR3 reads TGTGCCAGCCGAAGACTAGCGGGGGCCTCAGATACGCAGTATTTT. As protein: CASRRLAGASDTQYF.

CDR3 DNA sequence: TGTGCCAGCAGCCGGTACACTGAAGCTTTCTTT. Translated, it gives CASSRYTEAFF. This rearrangement joins TRBV6-5 to TRBJ1-1; the D is unclear. V was shortened by 6 bases and J by 3 bases, with 5 bases between the two germline ends. The germline CDR1 and CDR2 sequences are MNHEY and SVGAGI. The CDR3 runs to 11 residues.

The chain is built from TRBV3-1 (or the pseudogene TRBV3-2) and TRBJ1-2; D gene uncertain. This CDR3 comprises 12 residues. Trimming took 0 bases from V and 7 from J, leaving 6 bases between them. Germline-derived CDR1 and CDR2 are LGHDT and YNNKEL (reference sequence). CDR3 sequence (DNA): TGTGCCAGCAGCCAAGAGCGGGGTGGCTACACCTTC. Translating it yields CASSQERGGYTF.

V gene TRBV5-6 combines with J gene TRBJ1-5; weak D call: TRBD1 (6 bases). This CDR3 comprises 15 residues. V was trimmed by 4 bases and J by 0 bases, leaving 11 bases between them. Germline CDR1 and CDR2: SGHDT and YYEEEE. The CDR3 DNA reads TGTGCCAGCAGCCGGTACAGGGATAGCAATCAGCCCCAGCATTTT. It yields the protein CASSRYRDSNQPQHF.

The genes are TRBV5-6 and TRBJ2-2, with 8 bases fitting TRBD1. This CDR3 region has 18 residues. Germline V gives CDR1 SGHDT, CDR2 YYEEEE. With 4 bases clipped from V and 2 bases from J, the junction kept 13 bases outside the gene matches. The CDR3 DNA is TGTGCCAGCAGCCGAACAGGCAGGGGGCGTTTTAACACCGGGGAGCTGTTTTTT. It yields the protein CASSRTGRGRFNTGELFF.

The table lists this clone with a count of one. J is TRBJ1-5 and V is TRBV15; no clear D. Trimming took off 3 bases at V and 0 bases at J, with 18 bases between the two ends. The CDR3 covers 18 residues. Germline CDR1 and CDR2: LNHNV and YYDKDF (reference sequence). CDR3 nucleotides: TGTGCCACCAGCAGCGACCTTCCGGGGAGTAATAGCAATCAGCCCCAGCATTTT. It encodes CATSSDLPGSNSNQPQHF.

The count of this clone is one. This CDR3 is CASSLGLSGGYNEQFF. The CDR3, as DNA: TGTGCCAGCAGCTTGGGACTAAGCGGGGGTTACAATGAGCAGTTCTTC. V and J are TRBV7-8 and TRBJ2-1; 8 nucleotides agree with TRBD2. Trimming at V came to 3 bases and at J to 4 bases, leaving 8 bases not matched to a gene. The germline V gene has CDR1 SGHVS and CDR2 FQNEAQ. The CDR3 is 16 amino acids.

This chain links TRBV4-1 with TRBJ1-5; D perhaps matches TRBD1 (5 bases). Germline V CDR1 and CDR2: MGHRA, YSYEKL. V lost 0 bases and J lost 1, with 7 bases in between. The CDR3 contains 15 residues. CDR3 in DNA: TGCGCCAGCAGCCAAGAAGGGGTCAGCAATCAGCCCCAGCATTTT. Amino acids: CASSQEGVSNQPQHF.

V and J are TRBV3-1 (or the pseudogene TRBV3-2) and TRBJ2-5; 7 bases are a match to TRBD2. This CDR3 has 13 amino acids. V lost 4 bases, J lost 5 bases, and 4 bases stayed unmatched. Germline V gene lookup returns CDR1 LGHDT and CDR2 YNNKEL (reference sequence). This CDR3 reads CASSLGLDETQYF. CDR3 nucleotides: TGTGCCAGCAGCCTCGGACTAGATGAGACCCAGTACTTC.

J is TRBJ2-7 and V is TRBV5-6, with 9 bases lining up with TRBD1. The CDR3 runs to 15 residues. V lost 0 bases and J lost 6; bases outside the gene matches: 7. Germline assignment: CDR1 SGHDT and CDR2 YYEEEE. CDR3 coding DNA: TGTGCCAGCAGCTTGGAAGGGACAGGGTCTCGCGAGCAGTACTTC. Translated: CASSLEGTGSREQYF.

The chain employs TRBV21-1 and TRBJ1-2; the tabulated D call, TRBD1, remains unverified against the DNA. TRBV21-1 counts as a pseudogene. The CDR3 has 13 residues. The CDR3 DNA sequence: TGTGCCAGCAGGACAGGGACTAACTATGGCTACACCTTC. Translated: CASRTGTNYGYTF.

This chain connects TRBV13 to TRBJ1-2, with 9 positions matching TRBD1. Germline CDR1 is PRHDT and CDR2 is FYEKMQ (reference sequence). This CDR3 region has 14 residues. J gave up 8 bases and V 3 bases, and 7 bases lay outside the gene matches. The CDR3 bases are TGTGCCAGCAGCTTGAGGACAGGGGTCGGCGGCTACACCTTC. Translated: CASSLRTGVGGYTF.